This T cell receptor beta chain was sequenced for a study of blood T cell repertoires in COVID-19. About the study: The United States, Italy and Spain supplied acute and convalescent COVID-19 samples. The analysed material was cDNA or gDNA that came from T cells, B-cell-depleted T cells, or PBMCs.

Authors' analysis steps: Cell counts per sample came from amplifying reference gene primers. The protocol was immunoSEQ multiplex PCR, while the TCRdb copy is restricted to in-frame clones and leaves out a portion. That table gives V, J and clone size, and the DNA gave D and trimming. The data hold 93,000 or so clones, with roughly 87% observed a single time. Material: peripheral blood. This TCR came from a woman older than 75 in a cohort sampled during active COVID-19.

The CDR3 DNA reads as TGTGCTAGTGGTTTCCCGGAGAGTAATCTAGGCGGAACCCAGCATTTT. Its protein is CASGFPESNLGGTQHF. This chain joins TRBV12-5 and TRBJ1-5, with D unclear. Germline loops: CDR1 LGHNT, CDR2 FRNRAP. V lost 3 bases and J lost 11, with 23 bases in between. This CDR3 comprises 16 residues.